This T cell receptor (beta chain) was observed in a study (dated by TCRdb to 2015 to 2017). Some background on the complete study: Whether tumor-infiltrating Tregs in breast cancer are recruited from blood Tregs or converted in situ from other CD4+ T cell subsets was tested.

Full-length TCR variable regions were amplified by 5' RACE PCR with constant-region reverse primers, and semi-nested PCR with Nested Universal Primer A was subsequently performed. Using the ReliaPrep RNA Cell Miniprep System, total RNA was extracted, and the SMARTer RACE 5'/3' Kit was then used to reverse transcribe the RNA into 5'RACE-ready cDNA. Full-length TCR alpha and beta libraries were barcoded with multiplex adaptors and sequenced on an Illumina MiSeq. Per the authors' processing: For each of nine subset-tissue groups, sequencing data from the five patients were pooled, and the groups were compared by unsupervised clustering of TCR gene usage. The Morisita-Horn index, with shared sequences weighted by their contribution to each repertoire, was used to calculate repertoire similarity. TCRdb's own reprocessing of the public reads used fastp at Q25 and MiXCR and kept productive beta chains. A single entry per CDR3 protein holds the most common genes and DNA from its merged rows. What appears here as the V and J calls and clone size reflects TCRdb's work, not the paper's. The sample data list tens of thousands of distinct CDR3 sequences, and 26% of these were observed just once. The top ten clones comprise less than 2.5% of the sample.

Note on this clonotype: What antigen it recognizes has not been identified. One base away there is no much larger clone; base qualities are not given.

General conclusions and limits of the study: In terms of TCR gene usage, tumor memory CD4+ T cells clustered together with blood and lymph node memory CD4+ cells, as well as with lymph node naive CD4+ cells. Validation in the larger cohort was restricted to a single TCR beta V-J rearrangement rather than whole repertoires. The greatest overlap of tumor-infiltrating Treg TCR alpha and beta sequences was observed with tumor naive CD4+ T cells, followed by blood naive CD4+ T cells.

Trimming costs V 6 bases and J 4 bases, and their ends lie 12 bases apart. CDR1 and CDR2 are drawn from the germline V gene (reference sequence): SEHNR, FQNEAQ. Including cysteine and phenylalanine, the CDR3 has 13 amino acids. Here the CDR3 DNA is all that survives: 39 bases in frame from base 1. Cells that were CD4+CD25+CD127-/low were isolated as Tregs. Tregs, naive and memory CD4+ T cells from tumor, blood and ipsilateral draining lymph nodes of a few breast cancer patients underwent full-length TCR alpha and beta sequencing. Tumor tissue and lymph nodes obtained by ipsilateral axillary dissection were perfused with PBS, cut into small pieces and digested using collagenase I and hyaluronidase. FACS confirmed that the sorted cell populations were more than 90% pure.

This chain joins TRBV7-9 to TRBJ1-1; 5 matching bases give a weak D call of TRBD1. The TCR comes from a female donor with breast cancer. The sample was tumor-infiltrating Tregs sorted from the breast tumor. The CDR3: CASRFAGITEAFF. The DNA sequence reads TGTGCCAGCAGGTTCGCAGGGATCACTGAAGCTTTCTTT.